The entry below describes one T cell receptor (beta chain). The record originates from a study of OX40 agonist ivuxolimab in advanced cancers. Study background: Treatment of patients was with ivuxolimab, an agonistic anti-OX40 (CD134) antibody.

Germline CDR1 is MNHEY and CDR2 is SVGAGI. This CDR3 comprises 12 residues. Trimming removed 0 bases at V and 7 bases at J, with 4 bases between. The cohort excluded patients with autoimmune disease history or systemic immunosuppression. Drawing of blood for sampling happened at baseline, at cycle 4 day 1, and at cycle 7 day 1. The table came from immunoSEQ multiplex PCR; TCRdb's copy has only in-frame clones and leaves some out. The table includes about 48,000 clones, around 74% detected once. V is TRBV6-5 and J is TRBJ2-1, with D unresolved. The sequence was obtained from an adult with an advanced solid tumor such as melanoma, head and neck, liver or kidney cancer. The sequencing used CD4+ or CD8+ T cells sorted from blood, collected in a trial of the OX40 agonist ivuxolimab. The CDR3 nucleotides read TGTGCCAGCAGTTACTCGTCGAATGAGCAGTTCTTC. Translation gives CASSYSSNEQFF.